The entry below gives a single T cell receptor beta chain sequence along with its context. Trimming cost V 2 bases and J 4 bases, with 13 bases left between them. CDR1 is SGHTA, CDR2 FQGNSA, per germline. The CDR3 loop spans 15 amino acids. Per the study methods: Nucleated cell number was recorded as an estimate derived from reference gene primer amplification. TCRdb's copy holds only in-frame clones and misses some; the assay was immunoSEQ multiplex PCR. That table is the source of V, J and clone size, and D and trimming were worked out from the DNA. Counted here are some 210,000 clones, roughly 90% occurring once; the ten biggest clones make up roughly 5.6%. The data belong to a study of blood T cell repertoires in COVID-19. The wider study: Italy, Spain and the United States were the sources of the convalescent and acute COVID-19 samples. T cells, B-cell-depleted T cells, or PBMCs provided the cDNA or gDNA that served as material.

Material for sequencing was peripheral blood. The source is a woman aged 35 to 49 who had recovered from COVID-19. The chain employs TRBV7-2 and TRBJ2-3; D remains ambiguous. The CDR3 DNA follows: TGTGCCAGCAGCTTAAACTCTCCAACCGCAGATACGCAGTATTTT. Residues: CASSLNSPTADTQYF. The full variable domain, completed using reference TRBV7-2 and TRBJ2-3, is GAGVSQSPSNKVTEKGKDVELRCDPISGHTALYWYRQSLGQGLEFLIYFQGNSAPDKSGLPSDRFSAERTGGSVSTLTIQRTQQEDSAVYLCASSLNSPTADTQYFGPGTRLTVL.